What follows describes a single TCR beta chain. Its binding antigen is unknown. It has no much larger one-base neighbor in the sample; base qualities were not kept. Patients with a history of autoimmune disease or receiving systemic immunosuppression were excluded from the trial. Peripheral blood for TCR sequencing was collected from all dose cohorts at baseline, on cycle 4 day 1, and on cycle 7 day 1. Samples came from an open-label, multicenter, first-in-human phase I dose-escalation trial of ivuxolimab. Adults with locally advanced or metastatic head and neck squamous cell, hepatocellular, melanoma or renal cell carcinoma were enrolled in the trial. Before TCR sequencing, CD4+ and CD8+ T cells were separately sorted from peripheral blood. For sequencing of the TCRbeta CDR3 region, genomic DNA was extracted from the sorted cells. The immunoSEQ Assay was used for sequencing of TCRbeta CDR3 regions. TCRdb obtained this table from immuneACCESS and retained in-frame rearrangements with V and J assigned. These tables miss some clones; where compared with another copy, unresolved V genes account for less than half of the shortfall, and the remainder is unexplained. The sample has 50,000 or so clones on record, 70% to 85% of them singletons. The ten biggest clones cover 2% to 3% of the sample.

Sequences MNHEY (CDR1) and SVGAGI (CDR2) are obtained from the germline V gene. Its CDR3 holds 15 amino acids, cysteine through phenylalanine. Just CDR3 DNA is preserved here, 45 bases in frame from base 1. Trimming removed 2 bases from V and 6 bases from J; the gene matches leave 9 bases unexplained. This record comes from a study of OX40 agonist ivuxolimab in advanced cancers. At the level of the whole study: Ivuxolimab was a fully human IgG2 agonistic monoclonal antibody targeting the costimulatory receptor OX40 (CD134). Among the 52 dose-escalation patients, around 20 had hepatocellular carcinoma, approximately 15 melanoma, 9 renal cell carcinoma and 9 head and neck cancer. The purpose of peripheral TCRbeta sequencing was to test whether ivuxolimab changed TCR sequence diversity and led to clonal T-cell expansion. The paper describes the monotherapy dose-escalation part (N of about 55 patients) of the phase I trial of ivuxolimab. Partial responses were achieved by three dose-escalation patients, of whom one had hepatocellular carcinoma and two had cutaneous melanoma. Patients were allowed to have had prior anti-PD-1, anti-PD-L1 or anti-CTLA-4 therapy, and around two fifths of the dose-escalation patients had been treated with checkpoint inhibitors. Intravenous ivuxolimab was administered to patients every 2 weeks at six dose levels: 0.01, 0.1, 0.3, 1.5, 3 and 10 mg/kg. A male proportion of under 85% and a mean age of around 60 years, ranging from roughly 23 to 90, were recorded for the dose-escalation cohort. Study-wide findings and limitations: In the 0.1-3.0 mg/kg groups, partial responders were among the patients with the lowest normalized peripheral clonal expansion, particularly in CD8+ T cells. Low levels of normalized T-cell clonal expansion were also shown by some nonresponding patients. At doses of 0.1 to 3.0 mg/kg, clonal expansion of both CD4+ and CD8+ blood T cells was observed from baseline to week 6. After ivuxolimab, CD8+ T cells had more expanded clones than CD4+ T cells on average. Which antigens the clonally expanded peripheral T cells were specific for was not determined.

The receptor's source is an adult with an advanced solid tumor such as melanoma, head and neck, liver or kidney cancer. The sequence links TRBV6-5 to TRBJ1-2; TRBD1 agrees with 7 junctional bases. The material sequenced was CD4+ or CD8+ T cells sorted from blood, taken in a trial of the OX40 agonist ivuxolimab. The sequenced DNA is TGTGCCAGCAGTTACATCCGGACAGGAGGCCATGGCTACACCTTC. This yields the protein CASSYIRTGGHGYTF.